A single sample is the source of the 2 T cell receptor beta chains below, sequenced in a study of blood T cell repertoires in COVID-19. Sequencing was performed with immunoSEQ multiplex PCR; in TCRdb, only in-frame clones are kept and a portion is missing. The data contain 250,000 or so clones, 80% to 90% of them seen just once; the ten biggest clones take up approximately 6.2%. The sample was peripheral blood. The receptors stem from a man aged 55 to 70 with acute or convalescent COVID-19.

This clone was picked up one time. The V gene is TRBV6-1, the J gene TRBJ2-2, with 8 nucleotides matching TRBD1. V dropped 1 base and J dropped 2; count of bases not matched to a gene: 12. The germline CDR1 and CDR2 sequences are MNHNS and SASEGT. CDR3 length: 19 residues. CDR3 in DNA: TGTGCCAGCAGTGAAGATGCCATCGGGACAGGTCCAAACACCGGGGAGCTGTTTTTT. Translation: CASSEDAIGTGPNTGELFF.

The chain joins TRBV20-1 to TRBJ1-1; D unresolved. Germline-derived CDR1 and CDR2 are DFQATT and SNEGSKA (reference sequence). Trimming took off 3 bases at V and 5 bases at J, with 10 bases between the two ends. The CDR3 covers 12 residues. This CDR3 is CSASNSRTEAFF. The CDR3 coding sequence is TGCAGTGCTAGTAACTCGAGGACTGAAGCTTTCTTT.